The 10 T cell receptor beta chains reported below all come from one sample, sequenced in a study of OX40 agonist ivuxolimab in advanced cancers. The table came from immunoSEQ multiplex PCR; TCRdb's copy has only in-frame clones and leaves some out. The sample shows about 64,000 clones, 91% of them seen only once. This material consisted of CD4+ or CD8+ T cells sorted from blood, taken in a trial of the OX40 agonist ivuxolimab. The receptors derive from an adult with an advanced solid tumor such as melanoma, head and neck, liver or kidney cancer.

The chain employs TRBV9 and TRBJ2-3, with 8 bases aligning to TRBD2. CDR1 is SGDLS, CDR2 YYNGEE, per germline. Trimming removed 5 bases from V and 1 base from J; junction bases left unmatched: 3. This CDR3 spans 14 amino acids. Here the CDR3 DNA reads TGTGCCAGCAGGTCGGGACTAGGCACAGATACGCAGTATTTT. Protein product: CASRSGLGTDTQYF.

The rearrangement joins TRBV11-2 to TRBJ2-1, with TRBD2 matching over 13 bases. The germline V gene encodes CDR1 SGHAT and CDR2 FQNNGV. The CDR3 runs 14 residues. Trimming took 8 bases from V and 6 from J; bases not matched to a gene: 4. This CDR3 is CASVGLAGVNEQFF. The DNA of the CDR3 is TGTGCCAGCGTTGGACTAGCGGGAGTCAATGAGCAGTTCTTC. Variable domain in full (rest from reference TRBV11-2 and TRBJ2-1): EAGVAQSPRYKIIEKRQSVAFWCNPISGHATLYWYQQILGQGPKLLIQFQNNGVVDDSQLPKDRFSAERLKGVDSTLKIQPAKLEDSAVYLCASVGLAGVNEQFFGPGTRLTVL.

The V and J genes are TRBV19 and TRBJ2-1; D gene unclear. This CDR3 comprises 15 residues. In germline, CDR1 is LNHDA, CDR2 SQIVND (reference sequence). The germline V and J ends were trimmed by 5 bases and 0 bases, with 11 bases remaining between them. The CDR3 DNA reads TGTGCCAGTAGTCAAACTACCCTCTCCTACAATGAGCAGTTCTTC. Translating gives CASSQTTLSYNEQFF. Supplemented by reference TRBV19 and TRBJ2-1, the full variable domain reads DGGITQSPKYLFRKEGQNVTLSCEQNLNHDAMYWYRQDPGQGLRLIYYSQIVNDFQKGDIAEGYSVSREKKESFPLTVTSAQKNPTAFYLCASSQTTLSYNEQFFGPGTRLTVL.

The chain recombines TRBV11-2 with TRBJ2-7; 8 nucleotides match TRBD1. Germline loops: CDR1 SGHAT, CDR2 FQNNGV. The V segment lost 4 bases and the J segment 1 base; nucleotides outside the gene matches: 12. CDR3 length: 17 residues. In DNA, the CDR3 is TGTGCCAGCAGCTCGCAGGGGGCAGGGGGATTTTCCTACGAGCAGTACTTC. Its protein product is CASSSQGAGGFSYEQYF.

This clone was counted once. The V gene is TRBV5-4, the J gene TRBJ2-2, with 11 bases lining up with TRBD2. Per the germline V gene, CDR1 is SGHNT and CDR2 is YYREEE (reference sequence). This CDR3 contains 17 residues. Losses at the gene ends were 5 bases for V and 4 bases for J; bases not matched to a gene: 10. DNA for the CDR3: TGTGCCAGCAGTTCTGAACTAGCGGGAGTTCGCACCGGGGAGCTGTTTTTT. This sequence encodes CASSSELAGVRTGELFF.

The V gene is TRBV29-1, the J gene TRBJ1-1; D is possibly TRBD1 (6 bases). V was shortened by 3 bases and J by 4 bases, with 15 bases between the two germline ends. Per the germline V gene, CDR1 is SQVTM and CDR2 is ANQGSEA. The CDR3 length is 14 residues. CDR3 region: CSVDPHGGRTEAFF. The CDR3 DNA follows: TGCAGCGTTGATCCCCACGGGGGCCGCACTGAAGCTTTCTTT.

The CDR3 sequence: CASSPGGGRTDTQYF. The CDR3 DNA reads TGCGCCAGCAGTCCTGGCGGGGGAAGGACAGATACGCAGTATTTT. V gene TRBV10-1 combines with J gene TRBJ2-3; 7 bases fit TRBD2. The germline V gene encodes CDR1 WNHNN and CDR2 SYGVQD (reference sequence). The CDR3 has 15 amino acids. V shed 5 bases, J shed 3 bases, and the junction held 8 bases outside the gene matches.

V and J are TRBV5-1 and TRBJ1-1; unclear D gene. V gave up 0 bases and J gave up 0 bases, with 9 bases separating them. CDR1 and CDR2 from the germline V gene are SGHRS and YFSETQ. The CDR3 sequence is 15 residues long. The CDR3, as DNA: TGCGCCAGCAGCTTGGGGTGGGGAATGAACACTGAAGCTTTCTTT. Its protein product is CASSLGWGMNTEAFF. The whole variable domain, filled in from reference TRBV5-1 and TRBJ1-1, reads KAGVTQTPRYLIKTRGQQVTLSCSPISGHRSVSWYQQTPGQGLQFLFEYFSETQRNKGNFPGRFSGRQFSNSRSEMNVSTLELGDSALYLCASSLGWGMNTEAFFGQGTRLTVV.

V is TRBV5-4 and J is TRBJ1-5; tentative D call: TRBD1 (5 bases). The germline V and J ends were trimmed by 0 bases and 3 bases, with 10 bases remaining between them. CDR3 length: 15 residues. Germline loops: CDR1 SGHNT, CDR2 YYREEE (reference sequence). DNA of the CDR3: TGTGCCAGCAGCTTGGGGGGACGGCTCAATCAGCCCCAGCATTTT. It specifies CASSLGGRLNQPQHF.

The chain uses TRBV28 and TRBJ2-7, with TRBD2 matching over 9 bases. The ends lost 4 bases at V and 7 bases at J; junction bases unmatched: 11. Germline-derived CDR1 and CDR2 are MDHEN and SYDVKM. This CDR3 has 15 amino acids. CDR3 in DNA: TGTGCCAGCAGTTCCCATCTAGCGGGGTCGGGGGAGCAGTACTTC. It encodes CASSSHLAGSGEQYF.